This T cell receptor beta chain was captured in a study of PD-1 blockade in classical Hodgkin lymphoma. Data came from immunoSEQ multiplex PCR; TCRdb stores just in-frame clones and leaves some out. The table shows approximately 32,000 clones, with around 82% occurring only once. Trimming cost V 0 bases and J 8 bases, with 19 bases left between them. CDR3 length: 16 residues. Looked up from germline, CDR1 is LGHNA and CDR2 is YSLEER. All patients relapsed after autologous stem cell transplantation, and brentuximab vedotin exposure varied. The clonotype comes from a human donor with classical Hodgkin lymphoma. The J gene is TRBJ1-1, the V gene TRBV4-3; a weak D match, TRBD1 (6 bases). The sample was peripheral blood mononuclear cells (PBMCs), taken at baseline. The CDR3 sequence: CASSQDRRGGTAEAFF. The CDR3 nucleotides are TGCGCCAGCAGCCAAGATCGGAGAGGGGGGACGGCGGAAGCTTTCTTT.